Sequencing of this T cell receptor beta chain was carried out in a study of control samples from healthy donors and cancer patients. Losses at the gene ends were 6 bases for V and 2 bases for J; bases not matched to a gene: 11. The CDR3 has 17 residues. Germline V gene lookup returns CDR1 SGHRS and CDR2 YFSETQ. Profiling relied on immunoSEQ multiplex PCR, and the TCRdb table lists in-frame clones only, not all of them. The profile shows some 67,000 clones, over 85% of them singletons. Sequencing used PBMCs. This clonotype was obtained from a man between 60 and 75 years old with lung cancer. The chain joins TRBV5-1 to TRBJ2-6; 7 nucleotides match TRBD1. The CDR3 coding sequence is TGCGCCAGCACCCCCTTCACAGGGGTGACTGGGGCCAACGTCCTGACTTTC. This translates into CASTPFTGVTGANVLTF.